This TCR beta chain was captured by sequencing in a study of T cell repertoires in cytomegalovirus infection. As for the study in general: Selection of CMV epitopes for the study included recently identified HLA-C-restricted and well-studied HLA-B-restricted ones. Based on public TCR beta signatures, there were indications of CMV infection and of a matching HLA type.

TCRdb reanalysed the reads using MiXCR and keeps one entry per CDR3 protein. The table lists roughly 350,000 distinct CDR3 sequences, about a third of them singletons, with approximately 15% in the top ten. Study outcomes and limitations: What dominated the ex vivo response were HLA-C-restricted CMV-specific TCR beta clonotypes. CMV carriers having the relevant HLA were flagged by cumulative public TCR beta family frequency.

This clonotype showed up just a few times. What it binds is unknown. V shed 1 base, J shed 4 bases, and the junction held 1 base outside the gene matches. The germline gives CDR1 SNHLY, CDR2 FYNNEI. The CDR3 has 15 residues. The V call is TRBV2, the J call TRBJ1-4; 9 bases match TRBD1. The clonotype was recovered from a human donor in good health (CMV status not recorded). Some clones in this sample may be carry-over from other donors' samples. Material: cultured PBMCs, obtained from culture after CMV antigen stimulation. The CDR3 protein is CASSEGGQGNEKLFF. CDR3 in DNA: TGTGCCAGCAGTGAAGGGGGACAGGGTAATGAAAAACTGTTTTTT.